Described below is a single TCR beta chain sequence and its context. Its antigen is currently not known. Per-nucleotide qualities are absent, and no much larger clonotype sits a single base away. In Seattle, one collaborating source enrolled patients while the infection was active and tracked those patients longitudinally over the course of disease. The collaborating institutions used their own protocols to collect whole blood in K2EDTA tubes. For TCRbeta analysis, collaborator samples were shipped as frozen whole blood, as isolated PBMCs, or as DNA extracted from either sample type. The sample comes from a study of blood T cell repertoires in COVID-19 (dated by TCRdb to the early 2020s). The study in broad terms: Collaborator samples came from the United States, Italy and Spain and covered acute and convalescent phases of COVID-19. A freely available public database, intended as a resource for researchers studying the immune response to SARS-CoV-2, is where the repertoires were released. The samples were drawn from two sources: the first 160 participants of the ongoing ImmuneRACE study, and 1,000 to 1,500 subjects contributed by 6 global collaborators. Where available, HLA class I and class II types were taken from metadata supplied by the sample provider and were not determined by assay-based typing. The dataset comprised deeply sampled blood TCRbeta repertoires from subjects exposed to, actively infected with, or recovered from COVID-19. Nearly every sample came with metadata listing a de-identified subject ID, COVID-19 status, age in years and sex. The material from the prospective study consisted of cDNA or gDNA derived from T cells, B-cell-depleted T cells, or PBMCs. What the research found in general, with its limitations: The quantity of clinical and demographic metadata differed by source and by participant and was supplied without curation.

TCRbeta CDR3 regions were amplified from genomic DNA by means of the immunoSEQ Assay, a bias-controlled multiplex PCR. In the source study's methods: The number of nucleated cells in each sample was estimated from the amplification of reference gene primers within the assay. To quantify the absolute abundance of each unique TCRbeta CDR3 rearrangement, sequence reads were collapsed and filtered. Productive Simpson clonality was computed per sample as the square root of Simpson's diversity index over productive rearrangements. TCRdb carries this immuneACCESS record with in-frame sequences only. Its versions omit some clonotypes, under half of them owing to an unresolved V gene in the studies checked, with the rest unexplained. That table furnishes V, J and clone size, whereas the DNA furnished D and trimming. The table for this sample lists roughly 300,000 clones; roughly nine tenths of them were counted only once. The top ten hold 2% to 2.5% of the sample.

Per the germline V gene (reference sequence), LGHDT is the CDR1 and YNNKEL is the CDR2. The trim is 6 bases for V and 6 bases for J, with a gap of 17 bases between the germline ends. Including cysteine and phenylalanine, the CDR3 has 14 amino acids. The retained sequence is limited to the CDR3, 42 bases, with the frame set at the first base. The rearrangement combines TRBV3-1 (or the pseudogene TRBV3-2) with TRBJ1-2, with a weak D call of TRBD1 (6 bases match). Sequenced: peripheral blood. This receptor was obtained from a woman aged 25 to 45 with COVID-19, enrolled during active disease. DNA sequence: TGTGCCAGCAGTTCGCAGACAGGTCCACATGGCTACACCTTC. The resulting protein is CASSSQTGPHGYTF.